These 23 T cell receptor beta chains originate from one sample sequenced in a study of blood T cell repertoires in COVID-19. Profiling relied on immunoSEQ multiplex PCR, and the TCRdb table lists in-frame clones only, not all of them. The sample contains about 76,000 clones, approximately 78% of which appear only once. Sequencing was done on a sample of peripheral blood. The receptors were gathered from a woman between 55 and 75 years old with acute or convalescent COVID-19.

The rearrangement uses TRBV30 and TRBJ1-2; 9 bases fit TRBD1. The germline gives CDR1 GTSNPN, CDR2 SVGIG (reference sequence). CDR3 length: 12 amino acids. Trimming took 3 bases from V and 9 from J; bases not matched to a gene: 5. The CDR3: CAWRGQGQSYTF. Written as DNA, the CDR3 is TGTGCCTGGAGGGGACAGGGTCAGAGCTACACCTTC.

The chain joins TRBV28 to TRBJ2-1; weak D call: TRBD1 (7 bases). The V gene lost 3 bases and the J gene lost 4 bases, with 10 bases spanning the gap. The CDR3 is 14 amino acids. CDR1 and CDR2 (germline): MDHEN, SYDVKM. This CDR3 is CASSFAGQYNEQFF. CDR3 nucleotide sequence: TGTGCCAGCAGTTTCGCGGGACAGTACAATGAGCAGTTCTTC.

Of note for this clone: One end of the junction fails to match germline, which may point to a read error. V is TRBV5-4 and J is TRBJ2-1, with 7 bases lining up with TRBD1. Germline-derived CDR1 and CDR2 are SGHNT and YYREEE (reference sequence). This CDR3 comprises 15 residues. The CDR3 DNA follows: TGTGCCAGCAGCCAGGACCTAACAGGGGACAATGAGCAATTCTTC. It yields the protein CASSQDLTGDNEQFF.

V is TRBV29-1 and J is TRBJ2-3; possible D gene TRBD1, 6 bases. CDR1 and CDR2 from the germline V gene are SQVTM and ANQGSEA. V lost 2 bases to trimming and J lost 4 bases, with 16 bases between them. There are 15 residues in the CDR3. The CDR3 DNA follows: TGCAGCGTTGAAAGGGGCAGGGGTGTCGCAGATACGCAGTATTTT. Translating it yields CSVERGRGVADTQYF.

The chain employs TRBV7-9 and TRBJ1-2; D possibly corresponds to TRBD1 (5 bases). The CDR3 covers 14 residues. V was shortened by 4 bases and J by 5 bases, with 14 bases between the two germline ends. Germline lookup yields CDR1 SEHNR and CDR2 FQNEAQ (reference sequence). CDR3 sequence reads: CASSYTGTAYGYTF. DNA for the CDR3: TGTGCCAGCAGCTATACCGGGACTGCTTATGGCTACACCTTC.

The rearrangement joins TRBV7-9 to TRBJ1-1; D not resolved. Per the germline V gene, CDR1 is SEHNR and CDR2 is FQNEAQ (reference sequence). There are 14 residues in the CDR3. With 7 bases removed from V and 1 base from J, the gap between germline ends came to 13 bases. DNA of the CDR3: TGTGCCAGCACACACAATTCCCCGAACACTGAAGCTTTCTTT. Its translation is CASTHNSPNTEAFF. The variable domain in full, with the rest retrieved from reference TRBV7-9 and TRBJ1-1, is DTGVSQNPRHKITKRGQNVTFRCDPISEHNRLYWYRQTLGQGPEFLTYFQNEAQLEKSRLLSDRFSAERPKGSFSTLEIQRTEQGDSAMYLCASTHNSPNTEAFFGQGTRLTVV.

The chain recombines TRBV4-1 with TRBJ1-2, with D possibly TRBD1 on 6 matching bases. CDR3 length equals 14 residues. The germline V gene encodes CDR1 MGHRA and CDR2 YSYEKL. Trimming took off 4 bases at V and 2 bases at J, with 11 bases between the two ends. The CDR3 protein is CASSRSQGNYGYTF. The CDR3 nucleotides read TGCGCCAGCAGCCGATCTCAGGGGAACTATGGCTACACCTTC.

Judged by abundance, this clone is medium-sized. J is TRBJ1-6 and V is TRBV5-6; the match to TRBD1 covers 8 bases. The CDR3 totals 17 residues. Germline V gene data show CDR1 as SGHDT and CDR2 as YYEEEE. J was trimmed by 6 bases and V by 7 bases; bases with no gene match: 15. For the CDR3, the DNA is TGTGCCAGCGAATCCACCACAGGACAGGGATTTAATTCACCCCTCCACTTT. It translates to CASESTTGQGFNSPLHF.

The chain carries TRBV6-1 and TRBJ2-2; D perhaps matches TRBD1 (6 bases). V lost 1 base and J 0 bases, leaving 12 bases between the germline ends. The CDR3 runs 17 residues. Germline-derived CDR1 and CDR2 are MNHNS and SASEGT. The CDR3 loop is CASSEGGQGPNTGELFF. CDR3 nucleotides: TGTGCCAGCAGTGAAGGGGGGCAGGGACCGAACACCGGGGAGCTGTTTTTT.

This chain joins TRBV7-9 and TRBJ2-3, with D perhaps TRBD1 (6 bases). The CDR3 runs 14 residues. Looked up from germline, CDR1 is SEHNR and CDR2 is FQNEAQ (reference sequence). V lost 1 base to trimming and J lost 6 bases, with 11 bases between them. CDR3 in amino acids: CASSLGSGADTQYF. The CDR3 DNA reads TGTGCCAGCAGCTTAGGGTCAGGGGCGGATACGCAGTATTTT. Combining the CDR3 with reference TRBV7-9 and TRBJ2-3 gives the whole variable domain DTGVSQNPRHKITKRGQNVTFRCDPISEHNRLYWYRQTLGQGPEFLTYFQNEAQLEKSRLLSDRFSAERPKGSFSTLEIQRTEQGDSAMYLCASSLGSGADTQYFGPGTRLTVL.

The chain is built from TRBV29-1 and TRBJ2-3, with 7 bases identical to TRBD1. Germline CDR1 and CDR2: SQVTM and ANQGSEA. The V and J ends lost 8 bases and 5 bases, in that order; junction bases with no gene match: 13. CDR3 length equals 14 residues. CDR3 bases: TGCAGCTATTTCCTTGGGACAGCTGGAGATACGCAGTATTTT. It specifies CSYFLGTAGDTQYF.

The chain joins TRBV7-9 to TRBJ2-3; tentatively, D is TRBD2 (6 bases). The germline CDR1 and CDR2 sequences are SEHNR and FQNEAQ (reference sequence). Trimming took off 7 bases at V and 0 bases at J, with 14 bases between the two ends. CDR3 length equals 15 residues. CDR3 nucleotide sequence: TGTGCCAGCATCAAAGGGACTCCCAGCACAGATACGCAGTATTTT. Amino acids: CASIKGTPSTDTQYF.

The chain links TRBV5-6 to TRBJ1-1; the D is unclear. Looked up from germline, CDR1 is SGHDT and CDR2 is YYEEEE. V was pared by 0 bases and J by 6 bases, with 6 bases between. The length of the CDR3 is 12 residues. The CDR3 protein is CASSLAQAEAFF. Here the CDR3 DNA reads TGTGCCAGCAGCTTGGCCCAGGCTGAAGCTTTCTTT.

The J gene is TRBJ2-4, the V gene TRBV10-3, with TRBD1 matching 8 bases. The V gene end was trimmed by 5 bases and the J gene end by 0 bases; junction bases not matched to a gene: 9. The CDR3 spans 17 residues. The germline gives CDR1 ENHRY, CDR2 SYGVKD. The CDR3 region has the DNA TGTGCCATCAGTCAGGGGGCCTTTACTTTAGCCAAAAACATTCAGTACTTC. It translates to CAISQGAFTLAKNIQYF.

The chain joins TRBV30 to TRBJ2-7, with 13 bases matching TRBD2. V lost 4 bases, J lost 6 bases, and 15 bases stayed unmatched. Per germline, CDR1 GTSNPN and CDR2 SVGIG (reference sequence). The CDR3 extends over 17 amino acids. The CDR3 reads CAWTKGLAGSRLCEQYV. The CDR3 region has the DNA TGTGCCTGGACTAAGGGACTAGCGGGGTCTAGATTGTGCGAGCAGTACGTC.

This clone was counted once. The chain links TRBV3-1 (or the pseudogene TRBV3-2) to TRBJ1-2, with 9 bases identical to TRBD1. Germline V lookup: CDR1 LGHDT, CDR2 YNNKEL (reference sequence). This CDR3 has 13 residues. J was trimmed by 13 bases and V by 4 bases; bases with no gene match: 10. CDR3 protein: CASSLLGDRVCTF. The CDR3 DNA sequence: TGTGCCAGCAGCCTTCTAGGGGACAGGGTCTGCACCTTC.

This clone has a single count. The CDR3 bases are TGTGCCAGCAGCCCCAGGACAGGGGGAGTCTACGAGCAGTACGTC. This gives the protein CASSPRTGGVYEQYV. The V gene is TRBV7-8, the J gene TRBJ2-7; TRBD1 matches at 10 bases. CDR3 length: 15 residues. The J segment lost 3 bases and the V segment lost 5 bases, leaving 7 bases of the junction unmatched. Per the germline V gene, CDR1 is SGHVS and CDR2 is FQNEAQ.

This clone occurred once. J is TRBJ1-1 and V is TRBV6-2 or TRBV6-3; D is unclear. Looked up from germline, CDR1 is MNHEY and CDR2 is SVGEGT. V lost 5 bases to trimming and J lost 1 base, with 14 bases between them. CDR3 length: 15 residues. This CDR3 is CASSDAGRGNTEAFF. In nucleotides, the CDR3 is TGTGCCAGCAGTGACGCGGGTCGGGGGAACACTGAAGCTTTCTTT.

The chain has TRBV6-5 and TRBJ1-5; D may be TRBD1 (6 bases). The V gene's germline CDR1 is MNHEY and CDR2 SVGAGI. The CDR3 spans 13 residues. V was clipped by 10 bases and J by 5 bases, with 15 bases between them. This chain's CDR3 is CATARGGDQPQHF. The DNA of the CDR3 is TGTGCCACGGCGAGGGGGGGGGATCAGCCCCAGCATTTT.

This chain connects TRBV4-3 to TRBJ2-3; tentative D call: TRBD2 (7 bases). The germline gives CDR1 LGHNA, CDR2 YSLEER. V was cut by 0 bases and J by 5 bases, with 18 bases left in between. The CDR3 has 17 residues. This chain's CDR3 is CASSQETGGQAIDTQYF. The DNA for the CDR3 is TGCGCCAGCAGCCAAGAAACGGGGGGCCAGGCAATAGATACGCAGTATTTT.

This clone is a singleton in its sample. The chain employs TRBV4-1 and TRBJ2-1, with 7 bases lining up with TRBD1. V lost 0 bases, J lost 2 bases, and 7 bases stayed unmatched. This CDR3 is built from 17 residues. Germline CDR1 MGHRA, CDR2 YSYEKL. CDR3: CASSQDSRQGTYNEQFF. The CDR3 nucleotides read TGCGCCAGCAGCCAAGATAGCCGACAGGGCACCTACAATGAGCAGTTCTTC.

This clone was seen once. The chain combines TRBV5-4 with TRBJ1-2; D is uncertain. CDR1 and CDR2 from the germline V gene are SGHNT and YYREEE (reference sequence). V was shortened by 1 base and J by 0 bases, with 13 bases between the two germline ends. The CDR3 is made up of 16 amino acids. CDR3 DNA sequence: TGTGCCAGCAGCTTGCCCGTTAGAGCCCCTAACTATGGCTACACCTTC. This gives the protein CASSLPVRAPNYGYTF. Full variable domain (rest looked up from reference TRBV5-4 and TRBJ1-2): ETGVTQSPTHLIKTRGQQVTLRCSSQSGHNTVSWYQQALGQGPQFIFQYYREEENGRGNFPPRFSGLQFPNYSSELNVNALELDDSALYLCASSLPVRAPNYGYTFGSGTRLTVV.

The rearrangement uses TRBV19 and TRBJ2-4; TRBD1 agrees at 8 bases. Looked up from germline, CDR1 is LNHDA and CDR2 is SQIVND (reference sequence). This CDR3 contains 18 residues. After removal of 5 bases from V and 0 bases from J, the junction contained 12 bases not matched to a gene. The CDR3 here is CASSSPGTGLLAKNIQYF. As DNA, the CDR3 is TGTGCCAGTAGTTCTCCCGGGACAGGCTTACTAGCCAAAAACATTCAGTACTTC.